This T cell receptor (beta chain) was retrieved from a study of T cell responses to AZD1222 COVID-19 vaccine. The CDR3 extends over 15 amino acids. CDR1 is MNHEY, CDR2 SMNVEV, per germline (reference sequence). Trimming at V came to 0 bases and at J to 3 bases, leaving 3 bases not matched to a gene. Whole-study results and caveats: Most donors were white British, females outnumbered males, and clonal diversity was possibly underestimated.

Turning to this clone: What it recognizes is unknown.

Here immunoSEQ multiplex PCR was the method, and the copy in TCRdb shows in-frame clones only, minus some. The sample includes under 200,000 clones, more than 75% of them seen just once. This receptor was identified in an adult who received the AZD1222 COVID-19 vaccine. Sequenced material: peripheral blood, taken 28 days after the second AZD1222 dose. The gene calls are TRBV27 and TRBJ2-5; TRBD1 aligns across 8 bases. The CDR3 protein is CASSLSTGAKETQYF. The CDR3, as DNA: TGTGCCAGCAGTTTATCGACAGGGGCGAAAGAGACCCAGTACTTC.